Below, 10 T cell receptor beta chains from the same sample are listed, as sequenced in a study of cytomegalovirus exposure and HLA in healthy donors. 13 Jbeta primers and 60 Vbeta primers were used for the PCR. Profiled with immunoSEQ multiplex PCR; TCRdb holds only in-frame clones, not every one. The sample has around 130,000 clones; less than 85% are singletons. Sequencing was performed on PBMCs. The source is a male donor in good health and CMV-seronegative.

The CDR3 DNA reads TGTGCCACAGCCACCTCCAGGGTTTTTCATGGCTACACCTTC. It translates to CATATSRVFHGYTF. V is TRBV19 and J is TRBJ1-2; a weak D match, TRBD1 (5 bases). The CDR3 sequence is 14 residues long. The ends were cut back, 10 bases at V and 6 bases at J, with 21 bases in the middle. Germline V gene sequence: CDR1 LNHDA, CDR2 SQIVND (reference sequence). The full variable domain, completed using reference TRBV19 and TRBJ1-2, is DGGITQSPKYLFRKEGQNVTLSCEQNLNHDAMYWYRQDPGQGLRLIYYSQIVNDFQKGDIAEGYSVSREKKESFPLTVTSAQKNPTAFYLCATATSRVFHGYTFGSGTRLTVV.

This chain joins TRBV28 and TRBJ2-1; perhaps TRBD1 as D (5 bases). CDR1 MDHEN and CDR2 SYDVKM come from the germline V gene. Trimming took 6 bases from V and 0 from J, leaving 9 bases between them. The CDR3 consists of 14 residues. The CDR3 DNA follows: TGTGCCAGCAGAAGGGGTCCCTCCTACAATGAGCAGTTCTTC. Translating gives CASRRGPSYNEQFF.

This sequence joins TRBV10-1 and TRBJ2-2, with D tentatively TRBD1 (6 bases). The germline V gene encodes CDR1 WNHNN and CDR2 SYGVQD (reference sequence). V was shortened by 3 bases and J by 5 bases, with 10 bases between the two germline ends. The CDR3 runs to 14 residues. CDR3 amino acids: CASSEQGPTGELFF. The DNA of the CDR3 is TGCGCCAGCAGTGAACAGGGACCTACCGGGGAGCTGTTTTTT.

The chain carries TRBV19 and TRBJ1-2, with D maybe TRBD1 (5 bases). This CDR3 has 14 amino acids. Per the germline V gene, CDR1 is LNHDA and CDR2 is SQIVND (reference sequence). V gave up 4 bases and J gave up 7 bases, with 16 bases separating them. DNA of the CDR3: TGTGCCAGTAGTAACCAGGGTGGTTTCGCTGGCTACACCTTC. Its protein product is CASSNQGGFAGYTF.

The V call is TRBV19, the J call TRBJ2-1, with 7 bases identical to TRBD1. In germline, CDR1 is LNHDA, CDR2 SQIVND (reference sequence). V lost 4 bases to trimming and J lost 9 bases; unmatched junction nucleotides: 12. This CDR3 is 15 amino acids long. CDR3 nucleotide sequence: TGTGCCAGTAGTAAAGTGTCGAAGGGGGCGCCTGAGCAGTTCTTC. Its translation: CASSKVSKGAPEQFF.

As for this clone: Other DNA sequences in the same sample also yield this CDR3. The chain has TRBV11-3 and TRBJ1-1, with D unclear. CDR3 size: 13 residues. V was clipped by 1 base and J by 2 bases, with 5 bases between them. Germline CDR1 SGHNT, CDR2 YENEEA. This chain's CDR3 is CASSLGGNTEAFF. CDR3 nucleotide sequence: TGTGCCAGCAGCTTAGGTGGCAACACTGAAGCTTTCTTT.

The chain recombines TRBV19 with TRBJ1-4; 8 bases match TRBD1. The CDR3 has 17 amino acids. Germline V gene data show CDR1 as LNHDA and CDR2 as SQIVND (reference sequence). The trim removed 3 bases at V and 7 bases at J, leaving 13 bases unmatched. The CDR3 DNA reads TGTGCCAGTAGTATTTGGCTATTCAGGGGGCTAGGTGAAAAACTGTTTTTT. Protein: CASSIWLFRGLGEKLFF. Based on the CDR3 plus reference TRBV19 and TRBJ1-4, the full variable domain is DGGITQSPKYLFRKEGQNVTLSCEQNLNHDAMYWYRQDPGQGLRLIYYSQIVNDFQKGDIAEGYSVSREKKESFPLTVTSAQKNPTAFYLCASSIWLFRGLGEKLFFGSGTQLSVL.

The CDR3 loop reads CASSDFGGVNNEQFF. CDR3 coding DNA: TGTGCCAGCAGTGACTTCGGGGGGGTGAACAATGAGCAGTTCTTC. The J gene is TRBJ2-1, the V gene TRBV6-4; TRBD2 matches at 8 bases. CDR3 length: 15 residues. Per the germline V gene, CDR1 is MRHNA and CDR2 is SNTAGT. After removal of 1 base from V and 5 bases from J, the junction contained 4 bases not matched to a gene.

Written as DNA, the CDR3 is TGTGCCAGCTCACCAACGGTTGCCGATACGCAGTATTTT. Translated: CASSPTVADTQYF. The V call is TRBV18, the J call TRBJ2-3; D gene uncertain. The length of the CDR3 is 13 residues. CDR1 and CDR2 from the germline V gene are KGHSH and LQKENI. Deletions cut 2 bases from V and 6 bases from J, with 9 bases between.

V is TRBV7-2 and J is TRBJ2-1; D is uncertain. Trimming removed 3 bases at V and 4 bases at J, with 7 bases between. The length of the CDR3 is 13 residues. Germline V gene sequence: CDR1 SGHTA, CDR2 FQGNSA. The CDR3 spells CASSLVSYNEQFF. For the CDR3, the DNA is TGTGCCAGCAGCTTGGTCAGTTACAATGAGCAGTTCTTC.